The clone carrying this TCR beta chain has at least ten counts. As yet, its antigen is unknown. This sample stems from a study of T cells in Graves' hyperthyroidism and ophthalmopathy. The study, taken as a whole, reports: A 13 V-J signature model discriminated ophthalmopathy versus stable hyperthyroidism.

Germline trimming cut 4 bases from V and 1 base from J; bases unmatched to any gene: 9. Per the germline V gene, CDR1 is LGHDT and CDR2 is YNNKEL (reference sequence). CDR3 length: 16 amino acids. Amplification yielded TCR beta CDR3 regions, with RNA transcripts as the source. The TCR CDR3 was amplified in a first-round RT-PCR using the HTBI primer set. TCRdb passed the multiplex PCR reads through MiXCR, listing each CDR3 protein once. The repertoire holds some 560,000 distinct CDR3 sequences, with 12% to 15% as singletons. The clonotype comes from a woman aged 35 to 49 with Graves' hyperthyroidism. Material: blood. V is TRBV3-1 and J is TRBJ2-5, with TRBD2 matching 7 bases. In DNA form, the CDR3 reads TGTGCCAGCAGCCCCGACTGGGGAGGGCGCCAAGAGACCCAGTACTTC. It encodes CASSPDWGGRQETQYF.